This TCR beta chain is from a study of cytomegalovirus exposure and HLA in healthy donors. Overall study results and limits: An analysis that came later showed most CMV-associated TCR beta chains appearing HLA-restricted. The authors confirmed in vitro that a few CMV-associated chains were specific for CMV antigens. Within the data, a cluster of highly shared sequence variants was likely a sequencing artifact. Indistinguishable V segments, including TRBV6-2 and TRBV6-3, were excluded.

CDR1 and CDR2 (germline): SEHNR, FQNEAQ (reference sequence). Trimming stripped 1 base from V and 13 bases from J, with 13 bases between. This CDR3 has 12 amino acids. This PCR relied on a set of 60 Vbeta primers and 13 Jbeta primers. Assay used: immunoSEQ multiplex PCR; TCRdb lists only in-frame clones, some missing. The profile covers about 150,000 clones, with roughly 81% appearing a single time and roughly 2.4% taken by the ten largest. This clone was seen only a few times. Its antigen is unidentified. Sequencing was carried out using PBMCs. The chain combines TRBV7-9 with TRBJ1-2; D perhaps matches TRBD1 (6 bases). The clonotype was recovered from a woman in her late teens or twenties in good health and CMV-seronegative. Written as DNA, the CDR3 is TGTGCCAGCAGCTTAGAAACAGGGCCTGGCACCTTC. Translated, it gives CASSLETGPGTF.